Each of the 22 T cell receptor beta chains below was sequenced from the same sample in a study of T cell responses to AZD1222 COVID-19 vaccine. Profiling relied on immunoSEQ multiplex PCR, and the TCRdb table lists in-frame clones only, not all of them. Here the sample spans some 140,000 clones, more than 90% being singletons. Sequences were derived from peripheral blood, sampled on day 0 of AZD1222 vaccination. The receptors shown here come from an adult in good health.

The chain links TRBV5-4 to TRBJ1-1, with 8 bases that match TRBD1. Per germline, CDR1 SGHNT and CDR2 YYREEE (reference sequence). The CDR3 covers 16 residues. V lost 0 bases to trimming and J lost 1 base; unmatched junction nucleotides: 5. The CDR3, as DNA: TGTGCCAGCAGCTTGGGTGCGGGGACAGGGAACACTGAAGCTTTCTTT. It specifies CASSLGAGTGNTEAFF. Filled out from reference TRBV5-4 and TRBJ1-1, the complete variable domain reads ETGVTQSPTHLIKTRGQQVTLRCSSQSGHNTVSWYQQALGQGPQFIFQYYREEENGRGNFPPRFSGLQFPNYSSELNVNALELDDSALYLCASSLGAGTGNTEAFFGQGTRLTVV.

This chain connects TRBV5-1 to TRBJ2-6; TRBD1 matches 11 bases. V was clipped by 1 base and J by 0 bases; unmatched bases: 3. The germline gives CDR1 SGHRS, CDR2 YFSETQ. CDR3 size: 18 residues. CDR3 in DNA: TGCGCCAGCAGCTTGTACGGGACAGGGGGCTCTGGGGCCAACGTCCTGACTTTC. Translated: CASSLYGTGGSGANVLTF. Using reference TRBV5-1 and TRBJ2-6 for the parts outside the CDR3, the full variable domain is KAGVTQTPRYLIKTRGQQVTLSCSPISGHRSVSWYQQTPGQGLQFLFEYFSETQRNKGNFPGRFSGRQFSNSRSEMNVSTLELGDSALYLCASSLYGTGGSGANVLTFGAGSRLTVL.

V gene TRBV30 combines with J gene TRBJ2-1; 9 bases line up with TRBD1. From germline, CDR1 is GTSNPN and CDR2 SVGIG (reference sequence). V trimming: 5 bases; J trimming: 7 bases; junction bases outside the gene matches: 3. The length of the CDR3 is 12 residues. CDR3 in amino acids: CAWDRGWNEQFF. CDR3 nucleotide sequence: TGTGCCTGGGACAGGGGGTGGAATGAGCAGTTCTTC. Combining the CDR3 with reference TRBV30 and TRBJ2-1 gives the whole variable domain SQTIHQWPATLVQPVGSPLSLECTVEGTSNPNLYWYRQAAGRGLQLLFYSVGIGQISSEVPQNLSASRPQDRQFILSSKKLLLSDSGFYLCAWDRGWNEQFFGPGTRLTVL.

CDR3 sequence reads: CASSHTTGAQGNTIYF. The CDR3 nucleotides read TGTGCCAGCAGCCACACTACAGGGGCGCAAGGAAACACCATATATTTT. J is TRBJ1-3 and V is TRBV7-9; TRBD1 agrees at 7 bases. The germline V gene has CDR1 SEHNR and CDR2 FQNEAQ (reference sequence). CDR3 length: 16 amino acids. J gave up 4 bases and V 5 bases, and 11 bases lay outside the gene matches.

This clone has just one count. The gene calls are TRBV2 and TRBJ2-1; D unclear. The CDR3 contains 18 residues. CDR1 and CDR2 (germline): SNHLY, FYNNEI. V shed 1 base and J shed 5 bases, with 21 bases lying between them. The CDR3 loop reads CASSEVRWGTSPHNEQFF. DNA for the CDR3: TGTGCCAGCAGTGAAGTAAGGTGGGGAACTTCCCCCCACAATGAGCAGTTCTTC.

The chain recombines TRBV7-2 with TRBJ2-7, with D perhaps TRBD1 or TRBD2 (6 bases each). This CDR3 has 18 amino acids. Germline V gene data show CDR1 as SGHTA and CDR2 as FQGNSA. Between the trimmed V and J ends, which lost 5 bases and 0 bases, there was a span of 23 bases. DNA for the CDR3: TGTGCCAGCAGCCTCCCGGCAGTTGGAGGGGGTAACTCCTACGAGCAGTACTTC. This encodes CASSLPAVGGGNSYEQYF.

This chain connects TRBV2 to TRBJ2-3; D is unclear. Germline V gene data show CDR1 as SNHLY and CDR2 as FYNNEI. The CDR3 sequence is 14 residues long. With 6 bases removed from V and 6 bases from J, the gap between germline ends came to 16 bases. In nucleotides, the CDR3 is TGTGCCAGCAGAACCCTTCCGGCCGGGGATACGCAGTATTTT. Protein sequence: CASRTLPAGDTQYF. Drawing the rest from reference TRBV2 and TRBJ2-3, the complete variable domain is EPEVTQTPSHQVTQMGQEVILRCVPISNHLYFYWYRQILGQKVEFLVSFYNNEISEKSEIFDDQFSVERPDGSNFTLKIRSTKLEDSAMYFCASRTLPAGDTQYFGPGTRLTVL.

The V and J genes are TRBV27 and TRBJ1-6; possibly TRBD1 for D (6 bases). Germline lookup yields CDR1 MNHEY and CDR2 SMNVEV (reference sequence). Trimming removed 7 bases at V and 9 bases at J, with 16 bases between. CDR3 length: 14 amino acids. The CDR3 here is CASTIGGASSPLHF. CDR3 nucleotides: TGTGCCAGCACCATAGGGGGGGCTAGTTCACCCCTCCACTTT.

The rearrangement uses TRBV7-9 and TRBJ1-1, with D unclear. Germline lookup yields CDR1 SEHNR and CDR2 FQNEAQ (reference sequence). This CDR3 has 14 amino acids. V lost 5 bases to trimming and J lost 2 bases, with 12 bases between them. CDR3 in amino acids: CASSPTGKNTEAFF. The CDR3 DNA sequence: TGTGCCAGCAGCCCCACCGGGAAAAACACTGAAGCTTTCTTT.

The DNA of the CDR3 is TGTGCCATCAGTGAAAGGGGCAGACCGCGAGGAGCTTTCTTT. Protein: CAISERGRPRGAFF. This chain links TRBV10-3 with TRBJ1-1; D might be TRBD1 (5 bases). V was pared by 3 bases and J by 10 bases, with 18 bases between. Germline lookup yields CDR1 ENHRY and CDR2 SYGVKD. The CDR3 is 14 amino acids.

V is TRBV4-1 and J is TRBJ2-5; no firm D call. Trimming removed 0 bases from V and 3 bases from J, with 8 bases in between. The germline V gene has CDR1 MGHRA and CDR2 YSYEKL. The CDR3 runs 14 residues. The CDR3 region has the DNA TGCGCCAGCAGCCAAGATCCCAGCGAAGAGACCCAGTACTTC. Amino acid sequence: CASSQDPSEETQYF.

The J gene is TRBJ2-7, the V gene TRBV10-3; D unresolved. Trimming left V 2 bases short and J 5 bases short, with 19 bases between. This CDR3 comprises 16 residues. Germline V gives CDR1 ENHRY, CDR2 SYGVKD. DNA of the CDR3: TGTGCCATCAGTGAGAAAAAGGGAAACTTCGGCAACGAGCAGTACTTC. This sequence encodes CAISEKKGNFGNEQYF.

The chain links TRBV5-1 to TRBJ2-7, with 8 bases fitting TRBD2. Unmatched junction bases numbered 14, after V lost 0 bases and J lost 6 bases. This CDR3 contains 17 residues. In germline, CDR1 is SGHRS, CDR2 YFSETQ. This CDR3 is CASSLGAGGILFSEQYF. As DNA, the CDR3 is TGCGCCAGCAGCTTGGGGGCGGGGGGAATTCTGTTCTCCGAGCAGTACTTC.

V and J are TRBV5-1 and TRBJ1-1; D perhaps matches TRBD1 (5 bases). Trimming shortened V by 1 base and J by 0 bases, and 13 bases separated the two germline ends. This CDR3 has 16 residues. The germline CDR1 and CDR2 sequences are SGHRS and YFSETQ. The CDR3 coding sequence is TGCGCCAGCAGCTTGAGCAGGGAAAGAATGAACACTGAAGCTTTCTTT. This gives the protein CASSLSRERMNTEAFF.

This clone was detected only a few times. This rearrangement joins TRBV28 to TRBJ1-2; tentative D call: TRBD1 (5 bases). Germline CDR1 is MDHEN and CDR2 is SYDVKM. The CDR3 runs 16 residues. V lost 3 bases, J lost 0 bases, and 14 bases lay in between. In nucleotides, the CDR3 is TGTGCCAGCAGTTTGTGGGACCGATTAGCTAACTATGGCTACACCTTC. Its translation: CASSLWDRLANYGYTF.

The chain uses TRBV11-2 and TRBJ1-1, with D possibly matching TRBD1 (5 bases). Germline values: CDR1 SGHAT, CDR2 FQNNGV. Trimming left V 5 bases short and J 11 bases short, with 18 bases between. The CDR3 is 13 residues long. CDR3 sequence (DNA): TGTGCCAGCAGCCCGCCGGGGGTCGTGACGGCTTTCTTT. Translation gives CASSPPGVVTAFF.

The chain employs TRBV9 and TRBJ1-6; possible D gene TRBD1, 5 bases. This CDR3 comprises 14 residues. Trimming removed 0 bases at V and 8 bases at J, with 9 bases between. Germline CDR1 SGDLS, CDR2 YYNGEE. The CDR3 nucleotides read TGTGCCAGCAGCGTAGGTGGGGGGTATTCACCCCTCCACTTT. Translated: CASSVGGGYSPLHF.

V is TRBV20-1 and J is TRBJ1-1; D is ambiguous. The CDR3 is made up of 11 amino acids. Germline assignment: CDR1 DFQATT and CDR2 SNEGSKA (reference sequence). Trimming took 3 bases from V and 11 from J, leaving 13 bases between them. The CDR3 region has the DNA TGCAGTGCTAGTAAGGGAAAGCCCGCTTTCTTT. Protein sequence: CSASKGKPAFF.

This clone has a single count. The rearrangement links TRBV19 to TRBJ1-1, with D hard to call. The CDR3 totals 16 residues. The germline V and J ends were trimmed by 2 bases and 2 bases, with 15 bases remaining between them. Germline values: CDR1 LNHDA, CDR2 SQIVND (reference sequence). CDR3 nucleotides: TGTGCCAGTAGTATAATGCGTGGGCAGGCTAACACTGAAGCTTTCTTT. Protein product: CASSIMRGQANTEAFF.

This sequence joins TRBV12-5 and TRBJ2-5, with D tentatively TRBD1 (6 bases). Deletions cut 6 bases from V and 4 bases from J, with 18 bases between. Germline CDR1 reads LGHNT; CDR2 reads FRNRAP. This CDR3 comprises 15 residues. CDR3 DNA: TGTGCTAGTGGCCCTCCGGACAGTATGGGAGAGACCCAGTACTTC. Translated: CASGPPDSMGETQYF. The full variable domain, rest sourced from reference TRBV12-5 and TRBJ2-5, is DARVTQTPRHKVTEMGQEVTMRCQPILGHNTVFWYRQTMMQGLELLAYFRNRAPLDDSGMPKDRFSAEMPDATLATLKIQPSEPRDSAVYFCASGPPDSMGETQYFGPGTRLLVL.

This clone was counted once. The chain employs TRBV21-1 and TRBJ1-3; the table's D gene call, TRBD1, was not cross checked with the DNA. TRBV21-1 is a documented pseudogene. CDR3 length equals 14 residues. This chain's CDR3 is CAGSEWDRINTIYF. The CDR3 nucleotides are TGTGCCGGCTCGGAGTGGGACAGGATAAACACCATATATTTT.

This chain uses TRBV7-9 with TRBJ1-6, with D tentatively TRBD1 (5 bases). The germline CDR1 and CDR2 sequences are SEHNR and FQNEAQ (reference sequence). V was shortened by 2 bases and J by 10 bases, with 9 bases between the two germline ends. The CDR3 spans 13 residues. For the CDR3, the DNA is TGTGCCAGCAGCTTAAGGGAGGGGTCACCCCTCCACTTT. This gives the protein CASSLREGSPLHF.